These 21 T cell receptor beta chains were all obtained from the same sample, sequenced in a study of cytomegalovirus exposure and HLA in healthy donors. 13 Jbeta primers and 60 Vbeta primers were used for the PCR. The data were produced by immunoSEQ multiplex PCR, yet TCRdb's version contains in-frame clones alone and is incomplete. Among roughly 90,000 clones listed, about 73% were seen once. Source material: PBMCs. Every receptor here comes from a woman aged 40 to 49 in good health and CMV-seropositive.

This clone was observed a few times. The V gene is TRBV7-9, the J gene TRBJ1-2, with 8 bases lining up with TRBD1. CDR1 and CDR2 from the germline V gene are SEHNR and FQNEAQ (reference sequence). J gave up 5 bases and V 2 bases, and 4 bases lay outside the gene matches. CDR3 length: 14 residues. CDR3 loop: CASSLQGAGYGYTF. The DNA for the CDR3 is TGTGCCAGCAGCTTACAGGGGGCGGGTTATGGCTACACCTTC.

The V and J genes are TRBV11-2 and TRBJ1-2; D unclear. Germline values: CDR1 SGHAT, CDR2 FQNNGV. The V and J ends lost 3 bases and 4 bases respectively, with 15 bases between them. The CDR3 loop spans 15 amino acids. As DNA, the CDR3 is TGTGCCAGCAGCTTGGAGGGAACCTGGTCCTATGGCTACACCTTC. It encodes CASSLEGTWSYGYTF.

CDR3 loop: CASSPGTPANYGYTF. CDR3 DNA sequence: TGTGCCAGCAGCCCAGGGACACCCGCTAACTATGGCTACACCTTC. The J gene is TRBJ1-2, the V gene TRBV28, with a possible D match to TRBD1 (6 bases). Germline CDR1 MDHEN, CDR2 SYDVKM. The CDR3 runs to 15 residues. The V end was cut by 6 bases, the J end by 0 bases, with 14 bases between.

The rearrangement joins TRBV9 to TRBJ2-5; a possible D gene is TRBD1 (5 bases). The CDR3 is 15 residues long. The ends were cut back, 4 bases at V and 7 bases at J, with 20 bases in the middle. Per germline, CDR1 SGDLS and CDR2 YYNGEE. For the CDR3, the DNA is TGTGCCAGCAGCTCCGCCTCAGGGTTTAAGGGGACCCAGTACTTC. Its translation: CASSSASGFKGTQYF.

The chain joins TRBV27 to TRBJ1-5, with a possible D match to TRBD1 (5 bases). The CDR3 length is 15 residues. Trimming shortened V by 5 bases and J by 5 bases, and 16 bases separated the two germline ends. From germline, CDR1 is MNHEY and CDR2 SMNVEV (reference sequence). The CDR3 here is CASSPSGGGYQPQHF. The DNA of the CDR3 is TGTGCCAGCAGTCCGAGTGGGGGGGGTTATCAGCCCCAGCATTTT.

The chain joins TRBV6-4 to TRBJ1-2, with TRBD1 as a possible D gene (6 bases). V was cut by 0 bases and J by 2 bases, with 10 bases left in between. Looked up from germline, CDR1 is MRHNA and CDR2 is SNTAGT. The CDR3 length is 15 residues. In DNA form, the CDR3 reads TGTGCCAGCAGTGACTCGGTCAGGGGAAACTATGGCTACACCTTC. This sequence encodes CASSDSVRGNYGYTF.

This chain links TRBV18 with TRBJ2-7; 7 nucleotides align to TRBD1. This CDR3 spans 14 amino acids. With V trimmed by 0 bases and J by 7 bases, 6 bases remained unmatched. The germline V gene encodes CDR1 KGHSH and CDR2 LQKENI. For the CDR3, the DNA is TGTGCCAGCTCACCACCGACAGGGACGGGAGAGCAGTACTTC. Translating gives CASSPPTGTGEQYF. Variable domain in full (rest from reference TRBV18 and TRBJ2-7): NAGVMQNPRHLVRRRGQEARLRCSPMKGHSHVYWYRQLPEEGLKFMVYLQKENIIDESGMPKERFSAEFPKEGPSILRIQQVVRGDSAAYFCASSPPTGTGEQYFGPGTRLTVT.

This sequence joins TRBV6-5 and TRBJ2-7; 11 bases align to TRBD1. This CDR3 is 14 amino acids long. Unmatched junction bases numbered 5, after V lost 5 bases and J lost 5 bases. Germline CDR1 is MNHEY and CDR2 is SVGAGI. CDR3 coding DNA: TGTGCCAGCAGTCAACCGGGACAGGGGGACGAGCAGTACTTC. Translating gives CASSQPGQGDEQYF.

This rearrangement joins TRBV20-1 to TRBJ2-1, with D tentatively TRBD1 (6 bases). CDR1 is DFQATT and CDR2 is SNEGSKA in the germline V gene (reference sequence). V lost 6 bases and J lost 12, with 12 bases in between. This CDR3 has 10 amino acids. The DNA of the CDR3 is TGCAGTGCAGTACTACAGGGGCAGTTCTTC. Its translation is CSAVLQGQFF.

The V gene is TRBV2, the J gene TRBJ2-1; 7 nucleotides agree with TRBD2. The CDR3 consists of 13 residues. V gave up 10 bases and J gave up 3 bases; unmatched junction bases: 6. The germline gives CDR1 SNHLY, CDR2 FYNNEI. The chain's CDR3 is CATQRGLYNEQFF. CDR3 DNA: TGTGCCACACAGCGGGGCCTCTACAATGAGCAGTTCTTC.

This clone was picked up a small number of times. This chain uses TRBV6-5 with TRBJ1-5; TRBD1 is a possible D gene (5 bases). V was clipped by 4 bases and J by 5 bases, with 9 bases between them. This CDR3 is 13 amino acids long. CDR1 is MNHEY and CDR2 is SVGAGI in the germline V gene. The CDR3 protein is CASSSTAYQPQHF. The CDR3 DNA sequence: TGTGCCAGCAGTTCGACAGCTTATCAGCCCCAGCATTTT.

The V and J genes are TRBV7-9 and TRBJ1-2; D may be TRBD1 (5 bases). The CDR3 has 19 residues. From germline, CDR1 is SEHNR and CDR2 FQNEAQ (reference sequence). V was trimmed by 6 bases and J by 1 base, leaving 27 bases between them. The CDR3 region has the DNA TGTGCCAGCAGTAAGACCAGATACTCGGGTCTCGGGGGTAACTATGGCTACACCTTC. Translating gives CASSKTRYSGLGGNYGYTF.

V is TRBV4-2 and J is TRBJ2-1; 7 positions agree with TRBD1. V was clipped by 0 bases and J by 4 bases; unmatched bases: 3. Germline CDR1 is LGHNA and CDR2 is YNFKEQ. The CDR3 is 15 residues long. The chain's CDR3 is CASSQDQQGYNEQFF. The CDR3 DNA sequence: TGTGCCAGCAGCCAAGATCAACAGGGGTACAATGAGCAGTTCTTC.

The genes are TRBV29-1 and TRBJ2-3, with 9 bases identical to TRBD2. This CDR3 is 17 amino acids long. Germline V gives CDR1 SQVTM, CDR2 ANQGSEA. DNA for the CDR3: TGCAGTTCAGAAGGGGTAGCGGGAGAAGGAAGCACAGATACGCAGTATTTT. This codes for CSSEGVAGEGSTDTQYF.

V usage is TRBV5-5 and J usage is TRBJ2-3, with 8 bases identical to TRBD1. The V gene end was trimmed by 4 bases and the J gene end by 3 bases; junction bases not matched to a gene: 7. Per the germline V gene, CDR1 is SGHKS and CDR2 is YYEKEE (reference sequence). CDR3 size: 15 residues. CDR3 DNA: TGTGCCAGCAGCGAGGACAGGGTAAGAACAGATACGCAGTATTTT. Its translation: CASSEDRVRTDTQYF.

J is TRBJ1-2 and V is TRBV19; TRBD1 matches at 7 bases. Germline V CDR1 and CDR2: LNHDA, SQIVND (reference sequence). The CDR3 is made up of 14 amino acids. Trimming at V came to 1 base and at J to 3 bases, leaving 2 bases not matched to a gene. CDR3 sequence reads: CASSIVGQDYGYTF. CDR3 in DNA: TGTGCCAGTAGTATAGTCGGACAGGACTATGGCTACACCTTC.

The rearrangement uses TRBV7-9 and TRBJ2-3; possibly TRBD2 for D (5 bases). The CDR3 runs 11 residues. From germline, CDR1 is SEHNR and CDR2 FQNEAQ (reference sequence). V lost 11 bases and J lost 5, with 11 bases in between. The CDR3 bases are TGTGCCCTCGAGGGCCGAGATACGCAGTATTTT. It translates to CALEGRDTQYF.

The chain couples TRBV7-9 to TRBJ2-3; a possible D gene is TRBD1 (6 bases). This CDR3 has 19 residues. Germline CDR1 and CDR2: SEHNR and FQNEAQ (reference sequence). V dropped 3 bases and J dropped 0 bases, with 22 bases sitting between them. CDR3 residues: CASSFLFRSPQGSTDTQYF. DNA for the CDR3: TGTGCCAGCAGCTTCCTTTTTCGAAGTCCACAGGGAAGCACAGATACGCAGTATTTT.

The chain couples TRBV4-1 to TRBJ2-5; D is perhaps TRBD2 (5 bases). The CDR3 loop spans 14 amino acids. Trimming cost V 0 bases and J 2 bases, with 7 bases left between them. The germline gives CDR1 MGHRA, CDR2 YSYEKL. The CDR3 sequence: CASSQDTGQETQYF. The DNA of the CDR3 is TGCGCCAGCAGCCAAGATACGGGGCAAGAGACCCAGTACTTC.

The chain joins TRBV19 to TRBJ2-7; 7 bases are a match to TRBD1. CDR3 size: 12 residues. V was pared by 1 base and J by 6 bases, with 0 bases of the junction left unmatched. The germline V gene has CDR1 LNHDA and CDR2 SQIVND (reference sequence). The CDR3 bases are TGTGCCAGTAGTATAGGACAGGGCGAGCAGTACTTC. Its protein is CASSIGQGEQYF.

Worth noting for this clone: At one boundary the junction diverges from the germline segment, which might be a read error. V gene TRBV7-7 combines with J gene TRBJ2-3; 7 bases are shared with TRBD2. Germline CDR1 SSHAT, CDR2 FNYEAQ (reference sequence). This CDR3 is built from 16 residues. CDR3 nucleotide sequence: TGTGCTAGCAGCTTAGAGGAGGGAGGGCGTGGAGATACGCAGTATTTT. It specifies CASSLEEGGRGDTQYF.